Presented here are 21 T cell receptor beta chains from one specimen sequenced in a study of T cell responses to AZD1222 COVID-19 vaccine. Here immunoSEQ multiplex PCR was the method, and the copy in TCRdb shows in-frame clones only, minus some. The sample yields fewer than 120,000 clones, approximately 90% seen once. The sequences come from peripheral blood, collected on day 0 of AZD1222 vaccination. The receptor source for this set is an adult in good health.

The chain uses TRBV7-3 and TRBJ2-7; either TRBD1 or TRBD2 may fit D (5 bases each). This CDR3 contains 15 residues. Trimming left V 2 bases short and J 4 bases short, with 15 bases between. Germline V gene lookup returns CDR1 SGHTA and CDR2 FQGTGA. The CDR3, as DNA: TGTGCCAGCAGCTTATACCCGGGGACGGGGTACGAGCAGTACTTC. This encodes CASSLYPGTGYEQYF.

This chain links TRBV7-2 with TRBJ1-6; D is uncertain. Trimming left V 1 base short and J 6 bases short, with 1 base between. CDR1 and CDR2 (germline): SGHTA, FQGNSA. The CDR3 length is 12 residues. The CDR3 loop reads CASSLVNSPLHF. CDR3 bases: TGTGCCAGCAGCTTAGTTAATTCACCCCTCCACTTT.

This chain connects TRBV5-7 to TRBJ2-7; 9 bases agree with TRBD1. TRBV5-7 is designated an ORF whose function remains uncertain. Trimming cost V 1 base and J 3 bases; bases outside gene matches: 5. The CDR3 length is 15 residues. CDR3 nucleotide sequence: TGTGCCAGCAGCTTGAAGGACAGGGGTATCTACGAGCAGTACTTC. This translates into CASSLKDRGIYEQYF.

CDR3 region: CSGGGQGETQYF. As DNA, the CDR3 is TGCAGCGGCGGGGGCCAGGGAGAGACCCAGTACTTC. The chain is built from TRBV29-1 and TRBJ2-5, with D perhaps matching TRBD2 (7 bases). V dropped 7 bases and J dropped 4 bases, with 13 bases sitting between them. This CDR3 comprises 12 residues. Germline lookup yields CDR1 SQVTM and CDR2 ANQGSEA.

Note on this clone: This CDR3 is also generated by other DNA sequences in the sample. The chain uses TRBV5-1 and TRBJ2-2; D is possibly TRBD1 or TRBD2 (5 bases each). Trimming removed 2 bases from V and 2 bases from J, with 10 bases in between. Germline CDR1 SGHRS, CDR2 YFSETQ. This CDR3 is 15 amino acids long. Written as DNA, the CDR3 is TGCGCCAGCAGCTTAGGGACGGTCAACACCGGGGAGCTGTTTTTT. This codes for CASSLGTVNTGELFF.

The V and J genes are TRBV6-4 and TRBJ1-5; TRBD1 aligns across 7 bases. Germline-derived CDR1 and CDR2 are MRHNA and SNTAGT. V lost 0 bases, J lost 5 bases, and 7 bases stayed unmatched. This CDR3 is built from 16 residues. DNA for the CDR3: TGTGCCAGCAGTGACTCGAAAACAGGGGTAGATCAGCCCCAGCATTTT. Translated: CASSDSKTGVDQPQHF.

The chain combines TRBV19 with TRBJ1-2; 9 bases line up with TRBD1. Germline loops: CDR1 LNHDA, CDR2 SQIVND (reference sequence). V dropped 6 bases and J dropped 8; count of bases not matched to a gene: 10. The CDR3 sequence is 14 residues long. This CDR3 is CASREDRGNGGYTF. CDR3 bases: TGTGCCAGTAGGGAGGACAGGGGAAACGGAGGCTACACCTTC.

This clone was observed a handful of times. DNA for the CDR3: TGTGCCAGCAGCTCTCGGACAGGGACGTCTGGAAACACCATATATTTT. This codes for CASSSRTGTSGNTIYF. The rearrangement uses TRBV7-6 and TRBJ1-3; 8 bases align to TRBD1. Germline-derived CDR1 and CDR2 are SGHVS and FNYEAQ. CDR3 length: 16 amino acids. The V segment lost 4 bases and the J segment 1 base; nucleotides outside the gene matches: 6.

The chain uses TRBV19 and TRBJ1-1; D remains ambiguous. This CDR3 is 12 amino acids long. Germline lookup yields CDR1 LNHDA and CDR2 SQIVND (reference sequence). The ends were cut back, 7 bases at V and 1 base at J, with 7 bases in the middle. Here the CDR3 reads CASKWQNTEAFF. The CDR3 DNA reads as TGTGCCAGTAAGTGGCAGAACACTGAAGCTTTCTTT. Filled out from reference TRBV19 and TRBJ1-1, the complete variable domain reads DGGITQSPKYLFRKEGQNVTLSCEQNLNHDAMYWYRQDPGQGLRLIYYSQIVNDFQKGDIAEGYSVSREKKESFPLTVTSAQKNPTAFYLCASKWQNTEAFFGQGTRLTVV.

The rearrangement joins TRBV15 to TRBJ2-5; D not resolved. The V gene lost 0 bases and the J gene lost 2 bases, with 7 bases spanning the gap. The V gene's germline CDR1 is LNHNV and CDR2 YYDKDF (reference sequence). This CDR3 has 14 amino acids. Here the CDR3 DNA reads TGTGCCACCAGCAGAGAATCCGGGCAAGAGACCCAGTACTTC. Translated, it gives CATSRESGQETQYF.

The chain is built from TRBV3-1 (or the pseudogene TRBV3-2) and TRBJ1-2, with a weak D call TRBD1 (5 bases). Looked up from germline, CDR1 is LGHDT and CDR2 is YNNKEL (reference sequence). V lost 1 base and J lost 0, with 15 bases in between. This CDR3 contains 17 residues. CDR3 DNA sequence: TGTGCCAGCAGCCAAGGGGGCGTCTGGGGGGCTAACTATGGCTACACCTTC. It yields the protein CASSQGGVWGANYGYTF.

This chain connects TRBV3-1 (or the pseudogene TRBV3-2) to TRBJ1-2, with no clear D. The CDR3 is made up of 12 amino acids. V shed 1 base and J shed 4 bases, with 4 bases lying between them. Germline CDR1 is LGHDT and CDR2 is YNNKEL (reference sequence). CDR3 DNA sequence: TGTGCCAGCAGCCAAGGCGGCTATGGCTACACCTTC. Protein sequence: CASSQGGYGYTF.

V is TRBV30 and J is TRBJ1-1, with TRBD1 identical over 8 bases. The CDR3 runs to 13 residues. Germline lookup yields CDR1 GTSNPN and CDR2 SVGIG (reference sequence). With V trimmed by 1 base and J by 6 bases, 4 bases remained unmatched. Here the CDR3 reads CAWSGTGRPEAFF. CDR3 in DNA: TGTGCCTGGAGTGGGACAGGGCGCCCTGAAGCTTTCTTT.

The V and J genes are TRBV28 and TRBJ2-5; tentative D call: TRBD2 (6 bases). Per germline, CDR1 MDHEN and CDR2 SYDVKM. CDR3 length equals 16 residues. Trimming shortened V by 2 bases and J by 2 bases, and 15 bases separated the two germline ends. CDR3 sequence: CASSLAGLGQQETQYF. The CDR3 DNA is TGTGCCAGCAGTTTAGCGGGGCTAGGACAACAAGAGACCCAGTACTTC. The full variable domain, its missing parts supplied by reference TRBV28 and TRBJ2-5, is DVKVTQSSRYLVKRTGEKVFLECVQDMDHENMFWYRQDPGLGLRLIYFSYDVKMKEKGDIPEGYSVSREKKERFSLILESASTNQTSMYLCASSLAGLGQQETQYFGPGTRLLVL.

Regarding this clone: The sample holds other DNA sequences that translate to the same CDR3. The J gene is TRBJ2-5, the V gene TRBV12-3 or TRBV12-4; D not resolved. The CDR3 loop spans 11 amino acids. Trimming pared 3 bases from V and 5 bases from J, leaving 4 bases between. In DNA, the CDR3 is TGTGCCAGCAGTTTGGGGGAGACCCAGTACTTC. Translating gives CASSLGETQYF.

This chain links TRBV3-1 (or the pseudogene TRBV3-2) with TRBJ1-2, with 7 bases that match TRBD1. Germline V gene lookup returns CDR1 LGHDT and CDR2 YNNKEL (reference sequence). The CDR3 sequence is 15 residues long. V was pared by 2 bases and J by 2 bases, with 5 bases of the junction left unmatched. CDR3 amino acids: CASSQQTTGNYGYTF. Written as DNA, the CDR3 is TGTGCCAGCAGCCAACAAACGACAGGGAACTATGGCTACACCTTC.

The genes are TRBV25-1 and TRBJ1-1; D gene uncertain. Trimming left V 6 bases short and J 6 bases short, with 17 bases between. The germline CDR1 and CDR2 sequences are MGHDK and SYGVNS. There are 14 residues in the CDR3. The CDR3 protein is CASSRVEGQAEAFF. In DNA, the CDR3 is TGTGCCAGCAGCCGGGTTGAGGGCCAGGCTGAAGCTTTCTTT.

The chain links TRBV4-3 to TRBJ1-4; no clear D. The length of the CDR3 is 19 residues. Germline values: CDR1 LGHNA, CDR2 YSLEER. V lost 0 bases and J 0 bases, leaving 17 bases between the germline ends. This chain's CDR3 is CASSQEWAGSPSTNEKLFF. The CDR3, as DNA: TGCGCCAGCAGCCAAGAGTGGGCAGGCTCCCCCTCAACTAATGAAAAACTGTTTTTT.

The V and J genes are TRBV6-5 and TRBJ2-3; 10 bases agree with TRBD2. The CDR3 is made up of 15 amino acids. Germline CDR1 MNHEY, CDR2 SVGAGI. Trimming cost V 4 bases and J 2 bases; bases outside gene matches: 3. CDR3 nucleotide sequence: TGTGCCAGCAGTTGGACTAGCGGCTTCACAGATACGCAGTATTTT. Translation gives CASSWTSGFTDTQYF.

This chain connects TRBV7-2 to TRBJ1-5; 7 positions agree with TRBD1. The CDR3 spans 15 residues. Per germline, CDR1 SGHTA and CDR2 FQGNSA. V shed 4 bases and J 7 bases; nucleotides not matched to a gene: 10. CDR3 in amino acids: CASSSGQRRGQPQHF. The DNA of the CDR3 is TGTGCCAGCAGCTCGGGACAGCGGAGGGGGCAGCCCCAGCATTTT.

The chain recombines TRBV2 with TRBJ1-6; D uncertain. Looked up from germline, CDR1 is SNHLY and CDR2 is FYNNEI. This CDR3 contains 14 residues. The V end lost 6 bases, the J end lost 7 bases, and 13 bases lay between the germline ends. The CDR3 here is CASSGEKGNSPLHF. The CDR3 bases are TGTGCCAGCAGCGGAGAAAAGGGAAATTCACCCCTCCACTTT.